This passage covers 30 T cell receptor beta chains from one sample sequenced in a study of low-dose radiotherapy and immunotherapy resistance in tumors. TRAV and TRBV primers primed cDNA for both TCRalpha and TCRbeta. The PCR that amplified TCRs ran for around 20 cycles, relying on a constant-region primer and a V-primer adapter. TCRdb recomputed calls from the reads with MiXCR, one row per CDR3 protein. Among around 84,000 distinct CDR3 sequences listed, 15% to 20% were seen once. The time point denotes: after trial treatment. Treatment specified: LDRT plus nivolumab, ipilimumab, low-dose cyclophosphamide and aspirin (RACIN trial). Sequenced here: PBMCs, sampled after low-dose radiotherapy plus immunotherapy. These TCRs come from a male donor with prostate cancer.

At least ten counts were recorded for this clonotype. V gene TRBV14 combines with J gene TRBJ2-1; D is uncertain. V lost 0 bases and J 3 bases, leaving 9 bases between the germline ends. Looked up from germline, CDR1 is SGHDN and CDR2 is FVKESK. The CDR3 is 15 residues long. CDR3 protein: CASSQDRIYYNEQFF. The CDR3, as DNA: TGTGCCAGCAGCCAAGATAGAATATACTACAATGAGCAGTTCTTC. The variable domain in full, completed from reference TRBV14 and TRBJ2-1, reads EAGVTQFPSHSVIEKGQTVTLRCDPISGHDNLYWYRRVMGKEIKFLLHFVKESKQDESGMPNNRFLAERTGGTYSTLKVQPAELEDSGVYFCASSQDRIYYNEQFFGPGTRLTVL.

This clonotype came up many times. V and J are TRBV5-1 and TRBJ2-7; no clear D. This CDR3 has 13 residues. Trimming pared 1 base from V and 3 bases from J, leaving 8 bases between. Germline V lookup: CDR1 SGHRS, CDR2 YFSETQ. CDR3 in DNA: TGCGCCAGCAGCTTGAGCCACGGCTACGAGCAGTACTTC. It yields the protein CASSLSHGYEQYF.

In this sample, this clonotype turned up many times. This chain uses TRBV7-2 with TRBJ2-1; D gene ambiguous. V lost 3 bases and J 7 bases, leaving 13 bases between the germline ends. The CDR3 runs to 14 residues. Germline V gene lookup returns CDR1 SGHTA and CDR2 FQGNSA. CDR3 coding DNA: TGTGCCAGCAGCTTCTCTCTAGGGTCGAATGAGCAGTTCTTC. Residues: CASSFSLGSNEQFF.

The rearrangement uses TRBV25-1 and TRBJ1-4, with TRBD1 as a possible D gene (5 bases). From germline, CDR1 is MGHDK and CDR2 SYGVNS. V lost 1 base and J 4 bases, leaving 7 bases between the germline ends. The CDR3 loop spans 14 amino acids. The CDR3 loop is CASSESGHNEKLFF. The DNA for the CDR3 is TGTGCCAGCAGTGAATCAGGGCATAATGAAAAACTGTTTTTT.

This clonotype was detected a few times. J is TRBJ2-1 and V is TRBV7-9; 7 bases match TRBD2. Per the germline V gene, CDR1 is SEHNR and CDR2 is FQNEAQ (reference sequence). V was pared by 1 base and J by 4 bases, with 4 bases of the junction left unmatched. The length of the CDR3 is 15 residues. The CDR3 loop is CASSLGLADYNEQFF. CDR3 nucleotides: TGTGCCAGCAGCTTAGGGCTAGCGGATTACAATGAGCAGTTCTTC.

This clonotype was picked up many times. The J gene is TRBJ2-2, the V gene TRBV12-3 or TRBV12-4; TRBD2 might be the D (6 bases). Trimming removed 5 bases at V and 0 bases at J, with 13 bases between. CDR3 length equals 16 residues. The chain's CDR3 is CASSPEGLTNTGELFF. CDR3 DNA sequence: TGTGCCAGCAGTCCTGAGGGACTGACGAACACCGGGGAGCTGTTTTTT.

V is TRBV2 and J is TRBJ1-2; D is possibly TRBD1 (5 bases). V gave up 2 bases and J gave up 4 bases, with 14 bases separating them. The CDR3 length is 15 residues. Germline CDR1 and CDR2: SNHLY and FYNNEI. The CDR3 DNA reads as TGTGCCAGCAGTGAATACCCAGGGAATACCTATGGCTACACCTTC. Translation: CASSEYPGNTYGYTF.

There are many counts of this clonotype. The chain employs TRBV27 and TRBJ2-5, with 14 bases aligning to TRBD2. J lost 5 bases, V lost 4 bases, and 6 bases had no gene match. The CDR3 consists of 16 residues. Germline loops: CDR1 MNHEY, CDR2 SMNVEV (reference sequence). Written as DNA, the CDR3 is TGTGCCAGCAGTTCAGGACTAGCGGGAGGACGGGAGACCCAGTACTTC. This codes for CASSSGLAGGRETQYF.

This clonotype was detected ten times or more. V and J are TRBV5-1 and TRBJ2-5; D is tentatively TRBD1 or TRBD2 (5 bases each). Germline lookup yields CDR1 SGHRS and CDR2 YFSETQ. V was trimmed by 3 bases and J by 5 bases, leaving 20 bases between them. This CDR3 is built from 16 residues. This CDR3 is CASSSSAGASGETQYF. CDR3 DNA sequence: TGCGCCAGCAGCTCCTCTGCCGGGGCGTCAGGGGAGACCCAGTACTTC.

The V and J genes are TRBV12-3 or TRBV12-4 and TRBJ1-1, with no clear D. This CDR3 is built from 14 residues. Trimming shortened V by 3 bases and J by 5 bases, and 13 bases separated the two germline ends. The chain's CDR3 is CASSLDGLRTEAFF. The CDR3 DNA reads TGTGCCAGCAGTTTGGACGGGCTGCGGACTGAAGCTTTCTTT.

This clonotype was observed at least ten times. This CDR3 reads CASSHTGLSNEKLFF. CDR3 sequence (DNA): TGCGCCAGCAGCCATACGGGACTGTCTAATGAAAAACTGTTTTTT. The V gene is TRBV4-3, the J gene TRBJ1-4, with TRBD1 as a possible D gene (5 bases). Germline CDR1 and CDR2: LGHNA and YSLEER. V lost 3 bases and J 3 bases, leaving 11 bases between the germline ends. CDR3 length: 15 amino acids.

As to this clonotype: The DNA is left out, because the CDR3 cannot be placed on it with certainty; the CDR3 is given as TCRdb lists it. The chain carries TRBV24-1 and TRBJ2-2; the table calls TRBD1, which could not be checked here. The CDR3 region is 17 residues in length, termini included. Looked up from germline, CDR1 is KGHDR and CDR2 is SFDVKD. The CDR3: CATSIPGPRNTGELFFF.

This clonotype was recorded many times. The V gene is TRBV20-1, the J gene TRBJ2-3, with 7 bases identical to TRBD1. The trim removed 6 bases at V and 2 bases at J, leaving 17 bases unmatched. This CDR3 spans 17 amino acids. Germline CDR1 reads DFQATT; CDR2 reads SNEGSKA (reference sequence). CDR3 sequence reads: CSANIIQTGSYTDTQYF. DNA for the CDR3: TGCAGTGCCAATATAATTCAGACAGGGAGCTACACAGATACGCAGTATTTT.

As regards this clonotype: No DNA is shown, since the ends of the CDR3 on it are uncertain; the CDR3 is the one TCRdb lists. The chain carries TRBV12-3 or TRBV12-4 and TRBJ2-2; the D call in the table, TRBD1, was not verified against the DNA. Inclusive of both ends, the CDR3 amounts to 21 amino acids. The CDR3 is CASSRDRGGYTFGSGTGELFF.

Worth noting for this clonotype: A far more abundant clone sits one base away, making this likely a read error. CDR3 in amino acids: CASSAPQGNNTGELFF. For the CDR3, the DNA is TGTGCCAGCAGTGCGCCCCAGGGAAATAACACCGGGGAGCTGTTTTTT. V gene TRBV6-8 combines with J gene TRBJ2-2; perhaps TRBD1 as D (5 bases). This CDR3 is built from 16 residues. V shed 5 bases and J shed 2 bases, with 15 bases lying between them. Germline V lookup: CDR1 MNHGY, CDR2 SAAAGT.

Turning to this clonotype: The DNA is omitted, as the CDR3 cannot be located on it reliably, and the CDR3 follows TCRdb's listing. The CDR3 reads CISVPAKIGQGAMPGSCFF. The chain has TRBV7-5 and TRBJ2-2; the tabulated D call, TRBD1, remains unverified against the DNA. TRBV7-5 is marked as a pseudogene. The CDR3 spans 19 residues, counting both ends.

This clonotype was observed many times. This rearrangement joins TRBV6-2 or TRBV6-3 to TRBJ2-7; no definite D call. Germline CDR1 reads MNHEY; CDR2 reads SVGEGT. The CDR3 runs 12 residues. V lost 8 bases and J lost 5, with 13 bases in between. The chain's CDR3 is CASANPLHEQYF. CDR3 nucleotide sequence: TGTGCCAGCGCCAACCCACTCCACGAGCAGTACTTC.

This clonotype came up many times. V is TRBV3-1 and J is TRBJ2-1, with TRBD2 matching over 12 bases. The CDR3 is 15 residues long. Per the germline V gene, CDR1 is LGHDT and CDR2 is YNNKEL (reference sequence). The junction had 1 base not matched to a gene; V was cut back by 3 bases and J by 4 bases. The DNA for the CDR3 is TGTGCCAGCAGCCATCTAGCGGGAGGGTACAATGAGCAGTTCTTC. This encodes CASSHLAGGYNEQFF.

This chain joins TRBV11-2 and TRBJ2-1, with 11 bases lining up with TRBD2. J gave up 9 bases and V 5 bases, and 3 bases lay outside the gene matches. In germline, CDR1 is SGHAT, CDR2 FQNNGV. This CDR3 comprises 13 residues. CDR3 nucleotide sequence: TGTGCCAGCAGCAAAGGACTAGCGGGTGAGCAGTTCTTC. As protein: CASSKGLAGEQFF.

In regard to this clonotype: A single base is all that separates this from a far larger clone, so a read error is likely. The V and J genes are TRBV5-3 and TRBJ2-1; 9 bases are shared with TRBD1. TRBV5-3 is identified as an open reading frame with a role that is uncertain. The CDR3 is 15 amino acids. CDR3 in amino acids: CASSLPGTGYNEQFF. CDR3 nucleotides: TGTGCCAGCAGCTTGCCGGGGACAGGGTACAACGAGCAGTTCTTC.

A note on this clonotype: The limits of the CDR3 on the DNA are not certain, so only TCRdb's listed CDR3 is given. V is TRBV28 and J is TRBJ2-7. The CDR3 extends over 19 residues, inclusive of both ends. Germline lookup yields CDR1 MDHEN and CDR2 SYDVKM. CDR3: CASSIYLCSVELTSYEQYF.

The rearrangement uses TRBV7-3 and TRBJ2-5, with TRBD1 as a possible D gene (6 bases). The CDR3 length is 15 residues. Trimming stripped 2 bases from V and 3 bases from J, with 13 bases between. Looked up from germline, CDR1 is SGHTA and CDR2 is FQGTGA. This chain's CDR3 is CASSLAQGREETQYF. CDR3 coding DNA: TGTGCCAGCAGCTTAGCACAGGGACGCGAAGAGACCCAGTACTTC.

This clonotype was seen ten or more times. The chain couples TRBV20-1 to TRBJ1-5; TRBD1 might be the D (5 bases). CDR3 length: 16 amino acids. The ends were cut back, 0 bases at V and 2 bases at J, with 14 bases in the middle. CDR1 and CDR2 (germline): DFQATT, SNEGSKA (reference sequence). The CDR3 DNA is TGCAGTGCTAGAGATGGGCAGGGATTAGGCAATCAGCCCCAGCATTTT. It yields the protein CSARDGQGLGNQPQHF.

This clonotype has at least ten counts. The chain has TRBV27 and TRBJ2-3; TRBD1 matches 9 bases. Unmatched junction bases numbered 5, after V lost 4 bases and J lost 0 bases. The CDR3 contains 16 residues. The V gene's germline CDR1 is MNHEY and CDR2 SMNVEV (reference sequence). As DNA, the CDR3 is TGTGCCAGCAGTTCCTGGGACAGGGTGAGCACAGATACGCAGTATTTT. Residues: CASSSWDRVSTDTQYF.

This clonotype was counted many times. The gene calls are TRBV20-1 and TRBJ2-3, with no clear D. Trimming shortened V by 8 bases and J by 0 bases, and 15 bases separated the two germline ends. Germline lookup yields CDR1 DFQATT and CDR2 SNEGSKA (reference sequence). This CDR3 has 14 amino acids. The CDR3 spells CSTPRTRSTDTQYF. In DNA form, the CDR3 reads TGCAGTACACCGAGAACACGGAGCACAGATACGCAGTATTTT.

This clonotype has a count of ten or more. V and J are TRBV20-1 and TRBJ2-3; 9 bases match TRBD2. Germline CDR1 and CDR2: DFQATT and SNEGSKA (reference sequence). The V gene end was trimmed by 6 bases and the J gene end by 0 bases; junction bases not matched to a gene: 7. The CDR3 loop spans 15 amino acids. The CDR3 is CSAESGGTSTDTQYF. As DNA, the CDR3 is TGCAGTGCCGAAAGCGGGGGGACTAGCACAGATACGCAGTATTTT.

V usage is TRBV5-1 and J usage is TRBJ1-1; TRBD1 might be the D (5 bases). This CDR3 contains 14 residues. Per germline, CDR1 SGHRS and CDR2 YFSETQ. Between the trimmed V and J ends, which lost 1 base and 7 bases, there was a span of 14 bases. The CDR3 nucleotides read TGCGCCAGCAGCTTGAGGGGATCAACGGATGAAGCTTTCTTT. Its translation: CASSLRGSTDEAFF.

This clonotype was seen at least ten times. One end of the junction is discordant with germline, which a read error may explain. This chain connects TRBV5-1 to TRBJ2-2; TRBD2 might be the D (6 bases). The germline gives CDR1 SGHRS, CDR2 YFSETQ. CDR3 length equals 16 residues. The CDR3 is CASSNVNSGNTGELFF. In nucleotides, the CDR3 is TGTGCCAGCAGCAATGTAAATAGCGGGAACACCGGGGAGCTGTTTTTT.

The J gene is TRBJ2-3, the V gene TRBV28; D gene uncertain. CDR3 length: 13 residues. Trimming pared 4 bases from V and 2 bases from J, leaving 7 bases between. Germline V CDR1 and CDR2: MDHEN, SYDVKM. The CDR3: CASSSPPTDTQYF. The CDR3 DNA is TGTGCCAGCAGTTCCCCGCCCACAGATACGCAGTATTTT.

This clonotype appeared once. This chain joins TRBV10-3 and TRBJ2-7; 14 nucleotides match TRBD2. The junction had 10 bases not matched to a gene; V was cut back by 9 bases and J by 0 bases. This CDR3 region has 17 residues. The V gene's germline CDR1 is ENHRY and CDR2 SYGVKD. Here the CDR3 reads CAMGGGLAGESSYEQYF. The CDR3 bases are TGTGCCATGGGGGGGGGACTAGCGGGAGAGAGCTCCTACGAGCAGTACTTC.